A selection of T cell receptor beta chains follows, all from one sample in a study of blood T cell repertoires in COVID-19. TCRdb's table, derived via immunoSEQ multiplex PCR, lists solely in-frame clones and lacks some. The table shows 85,000 to 130,000 clones, with about 89% occurring only once. Sample: peripheral blood. All receptors derive from a man between 60 and 75 years old with acute or convalescent COVID-19. Each CDR3 is given with its conserved first and last residue. Fields, in order: clone size, D gene, J gene, CDR3 length, V gene, CDR3 DNA, CDR3 protein. D genes are given only for firm matches. A clone size is listed for some rows: how often the clone was seen (once, few, many), or a class if it is expanded.

>NA|NA|TRBJ1-2|16|TRBV6-5
TGTGCCAGCAGTTACTCGAGTCTAGGGGGTAACTATGGCTACACCTTC
CASSYSSLGGNYGYTF
>NA|NA|TRBJ2-1|11|TRBV29-1
TGCAGCGTTGCGTCTCCAGAGGAGGGGTTCTTC
CSVASPEEGFF
>NA|TRBD2|TRBJ2-7|15|TRBV10-1
TGCGCCAGCAGTGAGGGACTAGCGGGACCCTACGAGCAGTACTTC
CASSEGLAGPYEQYF
>NA|NA|TRBJ1-1|15|TRBV4-1
TGCGCCAGCAGCCAAGCGGGGGGGACGAACACTGAAGCTTTCTTT
CASSQAGGTNTEAFF
>NA|NA|TRBJ1-1|11|TRBV30
TGTGCCCGCCTACTAGGAACTGAAGCTTTCTTT
CARLLGTEAFF
>once|NA|TRBJ2-2|14|TRBV21-1
TGTGCCAGCAGCAAAGCGGGAGTATGCGGGGAGCTGTTTTTT
CASSKAGVCGELFF
>NA|TRBD1|TRBJ1-5|14|TRBV7-7
TGTGCCAGCAGCTTCAGGGGGCTCAATCAGCCCCAGCATTTT
CASSFRGLNQPQHF
>NA|TRBD1|TRBJ2-3|17|TRBV27
TGTGCCAGCAGTCAGACGACAGGGGGCATGGGGACAGATACGCAGTATTTT
CASSQTTGGMGTDTQYF
>NA|TRBD1|TRBJ2-7|15|TRBV6-2/TRBV6-3
TGTGCCAGCAGTTGGGGACAGTCCTATTCCTACGAGCAGTACTTC
CASSWGQSYSYEQYF
>NA|TRBD1|TRBJ2-3|14|TRBV29-1
TGCAGCGTTGAAGGACAGGGGGCGACAGATACGCAGTATTTT
CSVEGQGATDTQYF
>NA|TRBD1|TRBJ1-1|14|TRBV5-1
TGCGCCAGCAGCTTCAGGACAGGGGACACTGAAGCTTTCTTT
CASSFRTGDTEAFF
>NA|NA|TRBJ2-5|14|TRBV5-1
TGCGCCAGCAGCGCCTCGGGAATTGGAGAGACCCAGTACTTC
CASSASGIGETQYF
>NA|TRBD2|TRBJ2-1|14|TRBV15
TGTGCCACCAAAGGCGCGGGAGAGGGAAATGAGCAGTTCTTC
CATKGAGEGNEQFF
>NA|TRBD1|TRBJ1-2|15|TRBV4-2
TGTGCCAGCAGCCAAACCTCGGGACAGGGGTATGGCTACACCTTC
CASSQTSGQGYGYTF
>NA|NA|TRBJ2-7|14|TRBV5-1
TGCGCCAGCAGCTTGGACAGTAAGACCTACGAGCAGTACTTC
CASSLDSKTYEQYF
>NA|NA|TRBJ2-1|12|TRBV5-1
TGCGCCAGCAGCTCTCGAGGTGGTGAGCAGTTCTTC
CASSSRGGEQFF